Given below is one TCR beta chain in context. As yet, its antigen is unknown. This sample was taken from a study of regulatory T cells in long-lasting Graves disease. Whole-study findings and limits: Among samples with persistent disease, TRBV28, TRBJ1-2 and TRBJ2-5 were favored.

The length of the CDR3 is 14 residues. CDR1 and CDR2 (germline): SGHNT, YENEEA. Between the trimmed V and J ends, which lost 1 base and 5 bases, there was a span of 9 bases. Construction of TCR beta libraries relied on iRepertoire HTBI primers and on Arm-PCR targeting CDR3 regions. TCRdb fed the multiplex PCR reads into MiXCR, producing one record per CDR3 protein. The table includes about 220,000 distinct CDR3 sequences, roughly 18% detected once. The time point denotes: newly diagnosed GD, antithyroid drugs for less than 3 months. PBMC RNA was the source of the TCR library. Clinicians diagnosed Graves' disease using American Thyroid Association guidelines.

The sequences come from peripheral blood mononuclear cells (PBMCs), collected at new diagnosis, from a patient treated with antithyroid drugs. The rearrangement links TRBV11-3 to TRBJ2-1, with D perhaps being TRBD1 or TRBD2 (5 bases each). The sequence was collected from a female donor with Graves disease. The CDR3 reads CASSLVGENNEQFF. CDR3 nucleotide sequence: TGTGCCAGCAGCTTAGTGGGGGAGAACAATGAGCAGTTCTTC.